Detailed here is one TCR beta chain. This sample is part of a study of blood T cell repertoires in COVID-19. Study information: Italy, Spain and the United States were the sources of the convalescent and acute COVID-19 samples. PBMCs, B-cell-depleted T cells, or T cells provided the cDNA or gDNA that made up the material.

The germline gives CDR1 MNHEY, CDR2 SVGAGI. The V end was cut by 6 bases, the J end by 0 bases, with 12 bases between. The CDR3 contains 15 residues. Original data processing: Cell counts per sample came from amplifying reference gene primers. Produced via immunoSEQ multiplex PCR; TCRdb's table is partial and in-frame only. That table supplies the V and J calls and clone size; D and trimming were determined from the DNA. The profile covers 100,000 to 150,000 clones, with 75% to 85% appearing a single time and 3.8% taken by the ten largest. Sequences were obtained from peripheral blood. J is TRBJ1-5 and V is TRBV6-5; D not certain. The source is a woman aged 45-65 years with acute or convalescent COVID-19. CDR3 in amino acids: CASRKQSYSNQPQHF. The CDR3 DNA reads as TGTGCCAGCAGAAAACAGAGTTATAGCAATCAGCCCCAGCATTTT.